This T cell receptor beta chain originates from a study of shared clonotypes between healthy human individuals. The study's findings and limits: Naive subsets, compared against memory subsets, generally had larger estimated richness values. In contrast to clonotypes shared by all four donors, non-shared clonotypes had lower generation probabilities.

Genomic DNA of each subset was evenly split across several immunoSEQ plates. TCRdb's table, derived via immunoSEQ multiplex PCR, lists solely in-frame clones and lacks some. The table has 850,000 to 1,200,000 clones, roughly 80% seen once. CDR3 length: 14 residues. In germline, CDR1 is SGHTA, CDR2 FQGNSA. The germline V and J ends were trimmed by 1 base and 6 bases, with 13 bases remaining between them. About this clone itself: Its antigen is as yet unknown.

The V gene is TRBV7-2, the J gene TRBJ2-7; a weak D match, TRBD1 (6 bases). Sequenced: memory CD4+ T cells sorted from blood. Subset: CD45RA-negative fraction. This receptor was identified in a man aged 18 to 35 in good health. CDR3 in DNA: TGTGCCAGCAGCTTAGACGGGTGGGGGCGCGAGCAGTACTTC. This translates into CASSLDGWGREQYF. The whole variable domain, filled in from reference TRBV7-2 and TRBJ2-7, reads GAGVSQSPSNKVTEKGKDVELRCDPISGHTALYWYRQSLGQGLEFLIYFQGNSAPDKSGLPSDRFSAERTGGSVSTLTIQRTQQEDSAVYLCASSLDGWGREQYFGPGTRLTVT.